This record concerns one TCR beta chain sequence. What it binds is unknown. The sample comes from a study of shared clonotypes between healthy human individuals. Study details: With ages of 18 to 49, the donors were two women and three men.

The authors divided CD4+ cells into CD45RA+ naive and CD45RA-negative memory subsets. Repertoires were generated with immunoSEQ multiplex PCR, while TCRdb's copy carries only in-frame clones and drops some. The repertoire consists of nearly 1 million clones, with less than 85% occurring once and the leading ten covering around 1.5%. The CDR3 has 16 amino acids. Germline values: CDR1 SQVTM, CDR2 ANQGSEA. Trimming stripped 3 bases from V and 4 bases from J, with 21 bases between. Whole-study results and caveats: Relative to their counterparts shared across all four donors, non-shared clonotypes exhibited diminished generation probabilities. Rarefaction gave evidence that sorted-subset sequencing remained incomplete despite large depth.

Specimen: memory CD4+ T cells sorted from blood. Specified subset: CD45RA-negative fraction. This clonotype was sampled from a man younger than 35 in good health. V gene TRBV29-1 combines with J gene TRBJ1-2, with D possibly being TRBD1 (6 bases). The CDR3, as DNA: TGCAGCGTTGAGGAAGGGTGGGGGGCCGAGGCCTATGGCTACACCTTC. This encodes CSVEEGWGAEAYGYTF.